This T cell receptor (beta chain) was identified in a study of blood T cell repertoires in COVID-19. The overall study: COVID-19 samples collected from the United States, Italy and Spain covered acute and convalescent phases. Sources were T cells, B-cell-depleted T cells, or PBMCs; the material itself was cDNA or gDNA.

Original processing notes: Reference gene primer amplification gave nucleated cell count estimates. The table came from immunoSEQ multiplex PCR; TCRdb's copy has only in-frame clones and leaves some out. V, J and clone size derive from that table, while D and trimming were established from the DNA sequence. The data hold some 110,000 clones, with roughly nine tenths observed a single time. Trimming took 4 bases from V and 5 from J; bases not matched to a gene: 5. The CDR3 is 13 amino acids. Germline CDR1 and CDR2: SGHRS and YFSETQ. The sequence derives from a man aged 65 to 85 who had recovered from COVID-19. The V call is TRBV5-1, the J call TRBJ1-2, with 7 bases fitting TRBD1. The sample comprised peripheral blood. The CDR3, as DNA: TGCGCCAGCAGCGCCGGGACAGTTTATGGCTACACCTTC. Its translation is CASSAGTVYGYTF.